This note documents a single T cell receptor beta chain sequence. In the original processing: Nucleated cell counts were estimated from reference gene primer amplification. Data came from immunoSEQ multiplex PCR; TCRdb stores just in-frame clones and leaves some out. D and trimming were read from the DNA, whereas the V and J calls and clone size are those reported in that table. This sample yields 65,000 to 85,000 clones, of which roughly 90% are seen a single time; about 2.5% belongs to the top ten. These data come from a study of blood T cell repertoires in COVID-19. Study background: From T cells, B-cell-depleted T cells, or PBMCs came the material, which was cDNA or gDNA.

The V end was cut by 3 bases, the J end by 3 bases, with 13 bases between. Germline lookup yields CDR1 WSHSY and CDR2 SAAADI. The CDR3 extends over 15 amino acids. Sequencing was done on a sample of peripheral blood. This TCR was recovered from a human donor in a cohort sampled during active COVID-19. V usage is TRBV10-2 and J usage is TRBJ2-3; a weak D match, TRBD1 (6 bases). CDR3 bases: TGCGCCAGCAGTGAACAGGGCGTCGGAACAGATACGCAGTATTTT. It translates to CASSEQGVGTDTQYF.